This T cell receptor (beta chain) was sequenced for a study of shared clonotypes between healthy human individuals. Original processing methods: Filtering was not the same, since immunoSEQ gave junction-only sequences without quality scores. Clones were sequenced by immunoSEQ multiplex PCR, and TCRdb holds only the in-frame ones, with some missing. V and J calls and clone size are copied from that table; D and trimming were computed from the DNA. The table includes roughly 2,000,000 clones, over 85% detected once. V was pared by 0 bases and J by 5 bases, with 11 bases between. Germline V gene lookup returns CDR1 MGHRA and CDR2 YSYEKL. The CDR3 is 14 amino acids. This clone appeared a single time. Its antigen is not known. General observations from the study: Among donors, clonotype sharing was expected to be affected by sequencing depth. Roughly 5% of naive CD4 clonotypes were common to several donors.

Terminally differentiated effector memory CD45RA+ cells were excluded from the naive CD8 cells, which were CD45RO-negative and positively selected for CCR7. The sample comprised naive CD8+ T cells sorted from blood. This sequence originates from a man between 18 and 35 years old in good health. The chain is built from TRBV4-1 and TRBJ2-7; no reliable D call. This CDR3 reads CASSQEWSTDEQYF. The CDR3 DNA is TGCGCCAGCAGCCAAGAATGGAGCACAGACGAGCAGTACTTC.